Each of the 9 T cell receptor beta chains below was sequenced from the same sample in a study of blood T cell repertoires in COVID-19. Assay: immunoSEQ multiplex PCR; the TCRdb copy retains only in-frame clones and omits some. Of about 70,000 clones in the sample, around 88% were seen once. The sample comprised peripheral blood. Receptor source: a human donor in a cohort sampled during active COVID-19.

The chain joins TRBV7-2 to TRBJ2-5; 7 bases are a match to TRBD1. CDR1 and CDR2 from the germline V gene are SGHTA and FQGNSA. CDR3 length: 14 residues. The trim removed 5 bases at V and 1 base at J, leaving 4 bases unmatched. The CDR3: CASSGGQPQETQYF. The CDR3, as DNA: TGTGCCAGCAGCGGGGGACAGCCCCAAGAGACCCAGTACTTC.

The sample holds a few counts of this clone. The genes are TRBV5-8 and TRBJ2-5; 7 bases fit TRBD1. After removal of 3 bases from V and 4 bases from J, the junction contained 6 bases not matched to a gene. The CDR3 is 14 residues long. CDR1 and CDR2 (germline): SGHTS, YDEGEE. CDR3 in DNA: TGTGCCAGCAGCTCCAACAGGGGTGGAGAGACCCAGTACTTC. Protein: CASSSNRGGETQYF.

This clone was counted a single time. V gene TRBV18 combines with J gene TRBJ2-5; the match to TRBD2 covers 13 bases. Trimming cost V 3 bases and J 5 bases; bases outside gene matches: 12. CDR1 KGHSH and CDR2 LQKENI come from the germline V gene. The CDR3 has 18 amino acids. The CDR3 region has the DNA TGTGCCAGCTCACCTTTGACTAGCGGGGGGACGATTATTGAGACCCAGTACTTC. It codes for CASSPLTSGGTIIETQYF.

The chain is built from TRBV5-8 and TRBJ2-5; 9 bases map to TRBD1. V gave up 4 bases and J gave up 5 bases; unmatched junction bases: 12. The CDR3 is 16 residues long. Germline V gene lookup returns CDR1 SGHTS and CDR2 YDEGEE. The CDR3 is CASSPGQGTGLETQYF. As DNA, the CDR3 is TGTGCCAGCAGCCCGGGACAAGGGACAGGGTTGGAGACCCAGTACTTC.

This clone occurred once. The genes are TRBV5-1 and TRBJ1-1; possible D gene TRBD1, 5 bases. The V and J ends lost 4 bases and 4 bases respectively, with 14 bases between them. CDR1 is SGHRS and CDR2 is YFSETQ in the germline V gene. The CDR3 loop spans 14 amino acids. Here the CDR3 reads CASSQTAGPTEAFF. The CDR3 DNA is TGCGCCAGCAGCCAGACGGCGGGACCCACTGAAGCTTTCTTT.

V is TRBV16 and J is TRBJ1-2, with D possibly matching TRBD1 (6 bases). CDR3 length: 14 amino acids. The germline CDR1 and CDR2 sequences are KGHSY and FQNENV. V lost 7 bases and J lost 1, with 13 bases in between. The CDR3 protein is CASNIRGGNYGYTF. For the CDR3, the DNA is TGTGCCAGCAACATACGAGGGGGTAACTATGGCTACACCTTC.

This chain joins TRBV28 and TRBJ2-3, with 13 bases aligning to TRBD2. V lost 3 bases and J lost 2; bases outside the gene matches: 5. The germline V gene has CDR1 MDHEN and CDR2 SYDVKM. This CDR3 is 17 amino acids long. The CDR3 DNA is TGTGCCAGCAGTTTCGGACTAGCGGGGGATACCACAGATACGCAGTATTTT. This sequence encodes CASSFGLAGDTTDTQYF. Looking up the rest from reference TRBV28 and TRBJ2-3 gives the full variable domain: DVKVTQSSRYLVKRTGEKVFLECVQDMDHENMFWYRQDPGLGLRLIYFSYDVKMKEKGDIPEGYSVSREKKERFSLILESASTNQTSMYLCASSFGLAGDTTDTQYFGPGTRLTVL.

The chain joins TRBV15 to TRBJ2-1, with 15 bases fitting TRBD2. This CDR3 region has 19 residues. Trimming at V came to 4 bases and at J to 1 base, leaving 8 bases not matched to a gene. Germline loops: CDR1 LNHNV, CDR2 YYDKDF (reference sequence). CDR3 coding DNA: TGTGCCACCAGCAACGGACTAGCGGGGGGGCCGAGTTCCTACAATGAGCAGTTCTTC. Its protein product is CATSNGLAGGPSSYNEQFF.

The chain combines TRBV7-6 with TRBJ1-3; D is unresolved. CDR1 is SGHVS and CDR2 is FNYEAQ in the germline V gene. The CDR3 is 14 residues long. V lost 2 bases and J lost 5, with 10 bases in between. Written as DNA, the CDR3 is TGTGCCAGCAGCTTACGGTTAGTCCGAAACACCATATATTTT. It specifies CASSLRLVRNTIYF.